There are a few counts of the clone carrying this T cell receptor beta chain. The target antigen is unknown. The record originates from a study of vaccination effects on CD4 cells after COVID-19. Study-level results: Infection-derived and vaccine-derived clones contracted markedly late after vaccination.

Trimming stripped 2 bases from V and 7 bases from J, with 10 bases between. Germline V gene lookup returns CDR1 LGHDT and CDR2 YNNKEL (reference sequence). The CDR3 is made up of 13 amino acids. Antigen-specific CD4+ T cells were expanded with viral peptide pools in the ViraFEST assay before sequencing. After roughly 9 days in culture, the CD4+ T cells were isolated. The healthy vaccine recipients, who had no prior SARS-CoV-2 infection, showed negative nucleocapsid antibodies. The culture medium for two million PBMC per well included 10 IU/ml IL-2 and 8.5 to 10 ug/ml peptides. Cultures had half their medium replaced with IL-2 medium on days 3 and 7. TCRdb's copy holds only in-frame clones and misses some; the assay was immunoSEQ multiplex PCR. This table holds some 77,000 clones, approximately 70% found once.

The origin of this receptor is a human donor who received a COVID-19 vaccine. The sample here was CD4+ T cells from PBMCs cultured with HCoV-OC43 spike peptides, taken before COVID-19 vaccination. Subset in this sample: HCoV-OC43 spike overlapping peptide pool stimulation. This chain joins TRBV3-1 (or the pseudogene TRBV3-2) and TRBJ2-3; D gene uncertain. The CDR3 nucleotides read TGTGCCAGCAGCCAACTAATGGGGAATACGCAGTATTTT. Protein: CASSQLMGNTQYF.